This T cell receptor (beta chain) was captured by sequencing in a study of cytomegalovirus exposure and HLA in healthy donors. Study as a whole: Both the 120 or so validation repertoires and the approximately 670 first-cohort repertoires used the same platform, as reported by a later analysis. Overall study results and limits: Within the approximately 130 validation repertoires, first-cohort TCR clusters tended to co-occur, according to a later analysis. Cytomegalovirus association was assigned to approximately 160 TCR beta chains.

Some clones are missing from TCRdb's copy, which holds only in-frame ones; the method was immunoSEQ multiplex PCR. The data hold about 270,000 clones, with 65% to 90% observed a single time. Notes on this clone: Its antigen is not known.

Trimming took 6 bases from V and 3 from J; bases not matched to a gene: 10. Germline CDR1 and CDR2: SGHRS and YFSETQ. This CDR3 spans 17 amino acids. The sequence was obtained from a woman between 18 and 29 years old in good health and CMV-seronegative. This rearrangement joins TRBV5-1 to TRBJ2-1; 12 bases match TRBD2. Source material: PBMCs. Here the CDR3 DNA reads TGCGCCAGCATCGGACTAGCGGGAAAGAACGACTACAATGAGCAGTTCTTC. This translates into CASIGLAGKNDYNEQFF.